These 14 T cell receptor beta chains share one sample of origin, sequenced in a study of spatial heterogeneity in lung cancer. Using its own MiXCR run on the 5' RACE reads, TCRdb lists one record per CDR3 protein. Here the sample spans around 25,000 distinct CDR3 sequences, about a tenth being singletons. Time point meaning: blood at routine non-recurrence follow-up after resection. Here the sequenced sample was PBMCs, taken at follow-up. These receptor sequences come from a male donor with early-stage non-small cell lung cancer.

At least ten counts were recorded for this clonotype. The V call is TRBV2, the J call TRBJ1-4; 9 positions agree with TRBD1. Germline V gene data show CDR1 as SNHLY and CDR2 as FYNNEI. V shed 8 bases, J shed 7 bases, and the junction held 11 bases outside the gene matches. The CDR3 covers 15 residues. This CDR3 reads CASGGTGTEGEKLFF. DNA of the CDR3: TGTGCCAGCGGAGGGACAGGGACGGAGGGTGAAAAACTGTTTTTT. The full variable domain, with the rest looked up from reference TRBV2 and TRBJ1-4, is EPEVTQTPSHQVTQMGQEVILRCVPISNHLYFYWYRQILGQKVEFLVSFYNNEISEKSEIFDDQFSVERPDGSNFTLKIRSTKLEDSAMYFCASGGTGTEGEKLFFGSGTQLSVL.

This clonotype was recorded a few times. CDR3 sequence (DNA): TGTGCCAGTAGTGGCGGCCACGGCGCAATCGGGGAGCAGTTCTTC. Amino acid sequence: CASSGGHGAIGEQFF. This rearrangement joins TRBV19 to TRBJ2-1; D not resolved. The CDR3 extends over 15 amino acids. V was shortened by 5 bases and J by 10 bases, with 21 bases between the two germline ends. The germline V gene has CDR1 LNHDA and CDR2 SQIVND (reference sequence).

This clonotype has at least ten counts. The chain employs TRBV28 and TRBJ2-6; no reliable D call. CDR3 length equals 15 residues. Looked up from germline, CDR1 is MDHEN and CDR2 is SYDVKM. V lost 5 bases to trimming and J lost 1 base, with 9 bases between them. In DNA form, the CDR3 reads TGTGCCAGCAGTCTTAGAAGGTCTGGGGCCAACGTCCTGACTTTC. Translated: CASSLRRSGANVLTF.

This clonotype has ten or more counts. The rearrangement joins TRBV18 to TRBJ1-5; tentatively, D is TRBD1 (5 bases). The CDR3 has 13 amino acids. Per the germline V gene, CDR1 is KGHSH and CDR2 is LQKENI. The germline V and J ends were trimmed by 8 bases and 6 bases, with 14 bases remaining between them. DNA of the CDR3: TGTGCCAGCACCTCCGGGACCTCTCAGCCCCAGCATTTT. This translates into CASTSGTSQPQHF.

This clonotype was seen at least ten times. The chain joins TRBV10-1 to TRBJ1-1; D remains ambiguous. Trimming cost V 0 bases and J 5 bases, with 7 bases left between them. CDR1 WNHNN and CDR2 SYGVQD come from the germline V gene (reference sequence). The CDR3 contains 13 residues. CDR3 residues: CASSESGETEAFF. The CDR3 DNA follows: TGCGCCAGCAGTGAGTCCGGGGAGACTGAAGCTTTCTTT.

In this sample, this clonotype turned up many times. The V and J genes are TRBV4-1 and TRBJ2-2, with 7 bases matching TRBD1. This CDR3 region has 14 residues. Trimming removed 4 bases from V and 7 bases from J; junction bases left unmatched: 6. CDR1 is MGHRA and CDR2 is YSYEKL in the germline V gene. Here the CDR3 DNA reads TGCGCCAGCAGCCCTAGGCAGGGGGACGGGGAGCTGTTTTTT. Translated, it gives CASSPRQGDGELFF.

This clonotype was observed a few times. The chain recombines TRBV25-1 with TRBJ1-1; TRBD1 is a possible D gene (5 bases). Germline loops: CDR1 MGHDK, CDR2 SYGVNS. The CDR3 has 10 amino acids. Deletions cut 8 bases from V and 9 bases from J, with 10 bases between. In nucleotides, the CDR3 is TGTGCCAGCTGGGGGGGAAAAGCTTTCTTT. Its translation is CASWGGKAFF.

Of note for this clonotype: A much larger clonotype is one base distant, so this may be a read error. V usage is TRBV19 and J usage is TRBJ2-7; 7 positions agree with TRBD1. The CDR3 length is 15 residues. V gave up 5 bases and J gave up 3 bases; unmatched junction bases: 10. The V gene's germline CDR1 is LNHDA and CDR2 SQIVND (reference sequence). The CDR3 spells CASSVAGTADYEQYF. For the CDR3, the DNA is TGTGCCAGTAGTGTGGCCGGGACAGCGGACTACGAGCAGTACTTC.

This clonotype was counted at least ten times. The V gene is TRBV28, the J gene TRBJ2-7; TRBD1 matches 8 bases. Trimming at V came to 3 bases and at J to 4 bases, leaving 5 bases not matched to a gene. Germline-derived CDR1 and CDR2 are MDHEN and SYDVKM. The CDR3 runs to 14 residues. The CDR3 sequence: CASSFGGQGYEQYF. For the CDR3, the DNA is TGTGCCAGCAGTTTCGGAGGACAGGGATACGAGCAGTACTTC.

This clonotype was recorded many times. The chain uses TRBV6-2 or TRBV6-3 and TRBJ2-2, with D unclear. This CDR3 spans 13 amino acids. V was cut by 6 bases and J by 3 bases, with 8 bases left in between. Germline CDR1 reads MNHEY; CDR2 reads SVGEGT. This CDR3 reads CASRTSYTGELFF. DNA for the CDR3: TGTGCCAGCAGAACCTCTTACACCGGGGAGCTGTTTTTT.

Many counts were recorded for this clonotype. The rearrangement joins TRBV11-2 to TRBJ1-5; D possibly corresponds to TRBD1 (5 bases). The V end was cut by 2 bases, the J end by 9 bases, with 14 bases between. The germline V gene has CDR1 SGHAT and CDR2 FQNNGV. The CDR3 contains 14 residues. The CDR3 nucleotides are TGTGCCAGCAGCTTAAGTGGGGGTGGCGGGCCCCAGCATTTT. Residues: CASSLSGGGGPQHF.

V gene TRBV20-1 combines with J gene TRBJ2-1; possibly TRBD2 for D (6 bases). V was pared by 3 bases and J by 0 bases, with 9 bases between. The CDR3 has 14 amino acids. Germline lookup yields CDR1 DFQATT and CDR2 SNEGSKA (reference sequence). CDR3 in amino acids: CSASRDFSYNEQFF. The DNA for the CDR3 is TGCAGTGCTAGCCGGGACTTCTCCTACAATGAGCAGTTCTTC.

In this sample, this clonotype is medium-sized. The V call is TRBV27, the J call TRBJ2-1; D gene ambiguous. V was trimmed by 3 bases and J by 0 bases, leaving 9 bases between them. The CDR3 runs to 15 residues. Germline CDR1 and CDR2: MNHEY and SMNVEV (reference sequence). The CDR3 sequence: CASSFSAGSYNEQFF. CDR3 coding DNA: TGTGCCAGCAGTTTTAGTGCAGGCTCCTACAATGAGCAGTTCTTC.

This clonotype came up many times. The rearrangement uses TRBV6-2 or TRBV6-3 and TRBJ2-3; 7 nucleotides agree with TRBD1. CDR1 is MNHEY, CDR2 SVGEGT, per germline. The CDR3 consists of 17 residues. The junction had 10 bases not matched to a gene; V was cut back by 2 bases and J by 2 bases. The CDR3, as DNA: TGTGCCAGCAGTTACGGAAACAGGGGACGCCACACAGATACGCAGTATTTT. Amino acid sequence: CASSYGNRGRHTDTQYF.